The clone carrying this TCR beta chain was counted only a few times. The antigen is undetermined. This sample is part of a study of radiotherapy plus CTLA-4 blockade in lung cancer. The overall study: Disease control reached over 30%, with objective responses in 15% to 20%.

The germline V gene has CDR1 MGHRA and CDR2 YSYEKL. CDR3 size: 17 residues. V lost 0 bases to trimming and J lost 2 bases, with 13 bases between them. Only in-frame clones appear in the TCRdb table, and some are missing; sequencing was by immunoSEQ multiplex PCR. The sample has 65,000 to 70,000 clones, approximately 79% seen once. Findings and limits, study-wide: Blood TCR clones of tumor origin expanded after radiotherapy plus ipilimumab.

This chain links TRBV4-1 with TRBJ1-4; D not resolved. The sequences come from peripheral blood, collected from a patient treated with radiotherapy plus ipilimumab. This clonotype was sampled from a human donor with non-small cell lung cancer who had a complete response to radiotherapy plus ipilimumab. CDR3 nucleotide sequence: TGCGCCAGCAGCCAAGATATCTTCGCACTGACTAATGAAAAACTGTTTTTT. It translates to CASSQDIFALTNEKLFF.